This T cell receptor (beta chain) emerged from a study of Ad26.COV2.S vaccination and SARS-CoV-2 variants. Across the study: The study gave Ad26.COV2.S intramuscularly, once or twice 56 days apart. Study observations and caveats: Substantial response breadth was reportedly seen for spike-specific CD8+ and CD4+ T cells after vaccination. People given the vaccine had a wider spike-specific TCR breadth than placebo recipients did.

This CDR3 comprises 16 residues. The trim removed 4 bases at V and 3 bases at J, leaving 8 bases unmatched. Looked up from germline, CDR1 is MNHNS and CDR2 is SASEGT. Sample treatment: 19 received Ad26.COV2.S at low or high dose, single or two shots; roughly five received placebo; per-sample allocation not given. After the first vaccine or placebo injection, samples were drawn on day 63. Wuhan-strain spike was delivered by a replication-incompetent Ad26 vector. TCRdb keeps only in-frame clones here, not all; method: immunoSEQ multiplex PCR. Among around 270,000 clones, 70% to 90% were seen once, and the ten largest hold less than 3.5%. A word on this clone: Its antigen is not known.

The chain links TRBV6-1 to TRBJ2-7; 11 bases line up with TRBD2. The sequencing here drew on peripheral blood, taken in a trial of Ad26.COV2.S vaccine versus placebo. The clonotype originates from a person aged 18-60 years who received the Ad26.COV2.S COVID-19 vaccine or a placebo. CDR3 residues: CASSAVSGGGLYEQYF. The CDR3 DNA is TGTGCCAGCAGTGCGGTTAGCGGGGGGGGCCTCTACGAGCAGTACTTC.